The 20 T cell receptor beta chains given below trace back to one sample, sequenced in a study of blood T cell repertoires in COVID-19. Data came from immunoSEQ multiplex PCR; TCRdb stores just in-frame clones and leaves some out. The sample contains tens of thousands of clones, around 89% of which appear only once. Sample: PBMCs or T cells enriched from blood (not recorded which). These receptors all come from a woman aged 40 to 50 who had recovered from COVID-19.

The chain joins TRBV6-6 to TRBJ1-1; 9 bases align to TRBD1. Per germline, CDR1 MNHNY and CDR2 SVGAGI (reference sequence). The J segment lost 3 bases and the V segment lost 8 bases, leaving 7 bases of the junction unmatched. The CDR3 spans 14 residues. CDR3 loop: CASRTGADDTEAFF. The DNA for the CDR3 is TGTGCCAGCCGGACAGGGGCTGACGACACTGAAGCTTTCTTT.

The chain combines TRBV14 with TRBJ1-2, with TRBD1 matching 11 bases. V lost 3 bases and J lost 4; bases outside the gene matches: 4. The CDR3 sequence is 15 residues long. The germline V gene has CDR1 SGHDN and CDR2 FVKESK. This CDR3 reads CASSHRTGGSYGYTF. The CDR3 region has the DNA TGTGCCAGCAGCCATCGGACAGGGGGCAGCTATGGCTACACCTTC.

The chain has TRBV4-1 and TRBJ2-7; D is perhaps TRBD1 (7 bases). The germline V gene encodes CDR1 MGHRA and CDR2 YSYEKL. This CDR3 is built from 19 residues. Trimming pared 0 bases from V and 1 base from J, leaving 22 bases between. CDR3 bases: TGCGCCAGCAGCCAAGATCGTCGACAGGGACTGAGAGGGTCCTACGAGCAGTACTTC. This gives the protein CASSQDRRQGLRGSYEQYF.

This clone was seen just once. The genes are TRBV3-1 (or the pseudogene TRBV3-2) and TRBJ2-2; 9 bases agree with TRBD1. The CDR3 sequence is 16 residues long. The ends lost 1 base at V and 5 bases at J; junction bases unmatched: 5. Germline-derived CDR1 and CDR2 are LGHDT and YNNKEL (reference sequence). This CDR3 is CASSQAETGGTGELFF. The CDR3 nucleotides are TGTGCCAGCAGCCAAGCAGAGACAGGGGGGACCGGGGAGCTGTTTTTT.

The J gene is TRBJ1-5, the V gene TRBV5-6, with D perhaps matching TRBD1 (5 bases). Germline V gives CDR1 SGHDT, CDR2 YYEEEE. CDR3 size: 14 residues. Trimming stripped 4 bases from V and 6 bases from J, with 14 bases between. CDR3 bases: TGTGCCAGCAGCCCCGGGGGGAGAGGTCAGCCCCAGCATTTT. Translating gives CASSPGGRGQPQHF.

This clone was found once. This chain joins TRBV18 and TRBJ1-6; 8 bases fit TRBD1. Losses at the gene ends were 2 bases for V and 8 bases for J; bases not matched to a gene: 2. The germline V gene has CDR1 KGHSH and CDR2 LQKENI. The CDR3 loop spans 14 amino acids. Here the CDR3 reads CASSPGQGDSPLHF. In nucleotides, the CDR3 is TGTGCCAGCTCACCAGGACAGGGTGATTCACCCCTCCACTTT.

CDR3 DNA: TGCGCCAGCAGCTTGTCGGAGTCCTATGGCTACACCTTC. Translation gives CASSLSESYGYTF. The rearrangement joins TRBV5-1 to TRBJ1-2; D is ambiguous. Per the germline V gene, CDR1 is SGHRS and CDR2 is YFSETQ. V lost 1 base to trimming and J lost 4 bases, with 8 bases between them. This CDR3 contains 13 residues.

CDR3 sequence: CASSLAPGTPPDTQYF. The CDR3 DNA reads TGTGCCAGCAGCTTGGCCCCCGGGACTCCGCCAGATACGCAGTATTTT. V usage is TRBV5-4 and J usage is TRBJ2-3, with D maybe TRBD2 (6 bases). This CDR3 is built from 16 residues. Trimming shortened V by 0 bases and J by 4 bases, and 15 bases separated the two germline ends. Germline CDR1 is SGHNT and CDR2 is YYREEE (reference sequence).

The gene calls are TRBV6-5 and TRBJ2-2; 13 nucleotides match TRBD2. CDR1 MNHEY and CDR2 SVGAGI come from the germline V gene. The CDR3 spans 15 residues. After removal of 6 bases from V and 5 bases from J, the junction contained 3 bases not matched to a gene. For the CDR3, the DNA is TGTGCCAGCAGCCTGACTAGCGGGGGGACCGGGGAGCTGTTTTTT. Protein sequence: CASSLTSGGTGELFF.

This chain links TRBV6-1 with TRBJ2-7, with TRBD2 identical over 8 bases. Germline V gives CDR1 MNHNS, CDR2 SASEGT. V gave up 4 bases and J gave up 6 bases; unmatched junction bases: 14. This CDR3 region has 16 residues. As DNA, the CDR3 is TGTGCCAGCAGTGCCATTGCGGGGGGCCGAGGGGCCGAGCAGTACTTC. Its translation is CASSAIAGGRGAEQYF.

V usage is TRBV24-1 and J usage is TRBJ2-1; the match to TRBD1 covers 8 bases. The J segment lost 8 bases and the V segment lost 4 bases, leaving 6 bases of the junction unmatched. The germline V gene has CDR1 KGHDR and CDR2 SFDVKD. The CDR3 runs to 14 residues. In DNA, the CDR3 is TGTGCCACCAGTGACACAGGGGGGCTGCATGAGCAGTTCTTC. Translated: CATSDTGGLHEQFF.

The genes are TRBV11-2 and TRBJ2-5; 7 positions agree with TRBD2. The ends lost 7 bases at V and 4 bases at J; junction bases unmatched: 6. Germline loops: CDR1 SGHAT, CDR2 FQNNGV. The CDR3 totals 13 residues. The CDR3 nucleotides are TGTGCCAGCAATCTGGGGGGGGGAGAGACCCAGTACTTC. It yields the protein CASNLGGGETQYF.

This clone has more than one count but fewer than ten. The chain uses TRBV2 and TRBJ1-5; a possible D gene is TRBD1 (5 bases). The CDR3 has 14 amino acids. Germline CDR1 is SNHLY and CDR2 is FYNNEI. With 7 bases removed from V and 0 bases from J, the gap between germline ends came to 10 bases. The CDR3 protein is CASKRGTSNQPQHF. Written as DNA, the CDR3 is TGTGCCAGCAAAAGGGGCACTAGCAATCAGCCCCAGCATTTT.

V and J are TRBV5-4 and TRBJ2-1, with 9 bases lining up with TRBD2. The CDR3 is made up of 15 amino acids. Per the germline V gene, CDR1 is SGHNT and CDR2 is YYREEE (reference sequence). V was pared by 5 bases and J by 3 bases, with 6 bases of the junction left unmatched. CDR3 bases: TGTGCCAGCAGAAATAGCGGGGGCAGCTACAATGAGCAGTTCTTC. It specifies CASRNSGGSYNEQFF.

The gene calls are TRBV7-2 and TRBJ2-7, with D possibly TRBD2 on 6 matching bases. Trimming removed 7 bases at V and 4 bases at J, with 20 bases between. This CDR3 spans 15 amino acids. Germline CDR1 and CDR2: SGHTA and FQGNSA. The DNA of the CDR3 is TGTGCCAGCAACCCAGTAGCGGTACCCTATTACGAGCAGTACTTC. Its protein is CASNPVAVPYYEQYF.

The V call is TRBV6-5, the J call TRBJ1-1; the match to TRBD1 covers 11 bases. The CDR3 sequence is 14 residues long. J gave up 6 bases and V 6 bases, and 6 bases lay outside the gene matches. The germline CDR1 and CDR2 sequences are MNHEY and SVGAGI. The chain's CDR3 is CASSLDRGLPEAFF. CDR3 DNA: TGTGCCAGCAGCCTGGACAGGGGGCTTCCTGAAGCTTTCTTT.

CDR3 sequence: CASSIRDTNQPQHF. CDR3 coding DNA: TGTGCCAGTAGTATCCGGGACACTAATCAGCCCCAGCATTTT. The chain is built from TRBV19 and TRBJ1-5, with TRBD1 as a possible D gene (6 bases). Trimming pared 3 bases from V and 4 bases from J, leaving 10 bases between. CDR1 and CDR2 from the germline V gene are LNHDA and SQIVND (reference sequence). This CDR3 spans 14 amino acids.

The chain recombines TRBV9 with TRBJ2-7; possibly TRBD1 for D (6 bases). This CDR3 spans 14 amino acids. The germline gives CDR1 SGDLS, CDR2 YYNGEE. V lost 2 bases, J lost 4 bases, and 13 bases lay in between. The CDR3 reads CASSVDRTGYEQYF. CDR3 DNA sequence: TGTGCCAGCAGCGTTGACCGAACAGGGTACGAGCAGTACTTC.

This chain joins TRBV10-3 and TRBJ2-1, with D perhaps matching TRBD1 (6 bases). Looked up from germline, CDR1 is ENHRY and CDR2 is SYGVKD. The CDR3 runs to 12 residues. Trimming took 7 bases from V and 7 from J, leaving 11 bases between them. CDR3 residues: CAIKGVANEQFF. The CDR3 nucleotides read TGTGCCATCAAGGGGGTAGCTAATGAGCAGTTCTTC.

CDR3: CASSLGTGTEAFF. The CDR3 DNA reads TGCGCCAGCAGCTTGGGGACAGGCACTGAAGCTTTCTTT. The rearrangement joins TRBV5-1 to TRBJ1-1, with TRBD1 matching 7 bases. This CDR3 region has 13 residues. The V gene's germline CDR1 is SGHRS and CDR2 YFSETQ. J gave up 4 bases and V 0 bases, and 0 bases lay outside the gene matches.